The source of this TCR beta chain is a study of blood T cell repertoires in COVID-19. Whole-study context: The United States, Italy and Spain supplied acute and convalescent COVID-19 samples. From T cells, B-cell-depleted T cells, or PBMCs came the material, which was cDNA or gDNA.

Per the study methods: By means of reference gene primer amplification, nucleated cell counts were estimated. Sequenced by immunoSEQ multiplex PCR; TCRdb stores in-frame clones only, minus some. V, J and clone size are taken as reported in that table, and D and trimming were inferred from the DNA itself. This table has under 200,000 clones, around 83% appearing once. The CDR3 loop spans 15 amino acids. Germline V gene sequence: CDR1 SGHAT, CDR2 FQNNGV. The V and J ends lost 1 base and 4 bases, in that order; junction bases with no gene match: 5. This rearrangement joins TRBV11-2 to TRBJ2-5; 8 nucleotides agree with TRBD2. Material for sequencing was peripheral blood. This TCR came from a human donor in a cohort sampled during active COVID-19. CDR3: CASSLGGTSVETQYF. The CDR3 DNA follows: TGTGCCAGCAGCTTAGGGGGGACTAGTGTAGAGACCCAGTACTTC. The whole variable domain, remainder taken from reference TRBV11-2 and TRBJ2-5, is EAGVAQSPRYKIIEKRQSVAFWCNPISGHATLYWYQQILGQGPKLLIQFQNNGVVDDSQLPKDRFSAERLKGVDSTLKIQPAKLEDSAVYLCASSLGGTSVETQYFGPGTRLLVL.